A single sample is the source of the 14 T cell receptor beta chains below, sequenced in a study of T-cell reconstitution after alpha-beta-depleted transplantation in children. Unique molecular identifiers were incorporated when the TCRbeta library was constructed. TCRdb redid the calling of the PCR reads with MiXCR, one entry per CDR3 protein. The sample lists 190,000 or so distinct CDR3 sequences, roughly 6.5% seen once, with about 4.3% in the top ten. The sample was PBMCs, taken before TCRalphabeta/CD19-depleted stem cell transplant. These receptors were collected from a girl under three years old with combined immunodeficiency, due to receive a stem cell transplant.

This clonotype was counted at least ten times. The chain couples TRBV20-1 to TRBJ2-7, with D uncertain. CDR1 and CDR2 from the germline V gene are DFQATT and SNEGSKA (reference sequence). The ends were cut back, 5 bases at V and 3 bases at J, with 17 bases in the middle. The CDR3 has 14 residues. This chain's CDR3 is CSAPLPADLYEQYF. CDR3 sequence (DNA): TGCAGTGCTCCCTTGCCGGCGGACCTCTACGAGCAGTACTTC.

This clonotype showed up just a few times. The V and J genes are TRBV7-6 and TRBJ2-3; TRBD1 is a possible D gene (5 bases). The V gene's germline CDR1 is SGHVS and CDR2 FNYEAQ. The V end was cut by 1 base, the J end by 11 bases, with 7 bases between. This CDR3 is built from 11 residues. CDR3: CASSLGGGQYF. CDR3 DNA: TGTGCCAGCAGCTTAGGGGGCGGGCAGTATTTT.

This clonotype was seen repeatedly, ten times or more. The chain links TRBV5-1 to TRBJ2-4; 9 bases fit TRBD1. V shed 0 bases, J shed 0 bases, and the junction held 1 base outside the gene matches. The CDR3 sequence is 16 residues long. The germline gives CDR1 SGHRS, CDR2 YFSETQ. CDR3 sequence reads: CASSLDRGLAKNIQYF. As DNA, the CDR3 is TGCGCCAGCAGCTTGGACAGGGGGCTAGCCAAAAACATTCAGTACTTC.

This clonotype was found many times. This rearrangement joins TRBV12-3 or TRBV12-4 to TRBJ2-7; possible D gene TRBD2, 7 bases. V was pared by 7 bases and J by 2 bases, with 15 bases between. The CDR3 covers 14 residues. The CDR3 DNA is TGTGCCAGCACCACCCCGGGGGGCGCCTACGAGCAGTACTTC. Its protein product is CASTTPGGAYEQYF.

This clonotype was picked up many times. The chain couples TRBV5-1 to TRBJ2-7; the D is unclear. Trimming took 4 bases from V and 3 from J, leaving 5 bases between them. Looked up from germline, CDR1 is SGHRS and CDR2 is YFSETQ. The CDR3 totals 11 residues. CDR3 residues: CASSTGYEQYF. The CDR3 DNA reads TGCGCCAGCAGCACGGGCTACGAGCAGTACTTC.

This clonotype was recorded many times. The chain links TRBV5-1 to TRBJ2-1; 10 nucleotides line up with TRBD2. This CDR3 is built from 15 residues. The junction had 3 bases not matched to a gene; V was cut back by 2 bases and J by 4 bases. Germline values: CDR1 SGHRS, CDR2 YFSETQ. The CDR3 here is CASSFLAGVYNEQFF. The CDR3 nucleotides are TGCGCCAGCAGCTTTCTAGCGGGGGTGTACAATGAGCAGTTCTTC.

This clonotype came up many times. The rearrangement links TRBV29-1 to TRBJ2-2; maybe TRBD1 (5 bases). The CDR3 totals 12 residues. The germline V gene encodes CDR1 SQVTM and CDR2 ANQGSEA. Between the trimmed V and J ends, which lost 3 bases and 6 bases, there was a span of 8 bases. CDR3 DNA sequence: TGCAGCGTTGATTGGGGCTCCGGGGAGCTGTTTTTT. Encoded protein: CSVDWGSGELFF.

The table lists this clonotype with many counts. One end of the junction does not line up with germline, which may come from a read error. The V call is TRBV7-7, the J call TRBJ2-1, with 12 bases fitting TRBD2. Germline CDR1 SSHAT, CDR2 FNYEAQ (reference sequence). The CDR3 contains 15 residues. The CDR3 protein is CASSTRLAGAHEQFF. The DNA for the CDR3 is TGTGCTAGCAGCACACGACTAGCGGGAGCACATGAGCAGTTCTTC.

Many counts were recorded for this clonotype. The chain couples TRBV10-3 to TRBJ2-1; unclear D gene. The germline V gene has CDR1 ENHRY and CDR2 SYGVKD. Trimming took 8 bases from V and 7 from J, leaving 6 bases between them. The CDR3 runs to 10 residues. In nucleotides, the CDR3 is TGTGCCATCGGTATAAATGAGCAGTTCTTC. Protein product: CAIGINEQFF.

The sample holds many counts of this clonotype. The chain is built from TRBV27 and TRBJ2-6; D is uncertain. Trimming pared 1 base from V and 2 bases from J, leaving 9 bases between. There are 16 residues in the CDR3. Germline lookup yields CDR1 MNHEY and CDR2 SMNVEV (reference sequence). The CDR3 sequence: CASSLCGVPGANVLTF. In nucleotides, the CDR3 is TGTGCCAGCAGTTTATGTGGGGTTCCTGGGGCCAACGTCCTGACTTTC.

This clonotype was recorded at least ten times. V gene TRBV4-2 combines with J gene TRBJ2-5, with D uncertain. The CDR3 spans 14 residues. V shed 0 bases and J shed 1 base, with 6 bases lying between them. Germline V CDR1 and CDR2: LGHNA, YNFKEQ. In DNA form, the CDR3 reads TGTGCCAGCAGCCAAGAGGCTAGCCAAGAGACCCAGTACTTC. Translation gives CASSQEASQETQYF.

This clonotype was observed at least ten times. The rearrangement joins TRBV5-6 to TRBJ1-1; no reliable D call. V gave up 2 bases and J gave up 0 bases, with 2 bases separating them. Looked up from germline, CDR1 is SGHDT and CDR2 is YYEEEE. The CDR3 length is 12 residues. CDR3 sequence: CASSFLNTEAFF. The CDR3 DNA reads TGTGCCAGCAGCTTTCTGAACACTGAAGCTTTCTTT.

In its sample, this clonotype was seen many times. The chain uses TRBV3-1 and TRBJ2-5, with 7 bases fitting TRBD2. The CDR3 runs 15 residues. The trim removed 6 bases at V and 3 bases at J, leaving 10 bases unmatched. The V gene's germline CDR1 is LGHDT and CDR2 YNNKEL (reference sequence). This chain's CDR3 is CASRRDGSGEETQYF. The CDR3 DNA is TGTGCCAGCAGACGGGACGGCAGCGGGGAAGAGACCCAGTACTTC.

This clonotype was seen many times. The rearrangement joins TRBV7-3 to TRBJ2-7, with 13 bases identical to TRBD2. The CDR3 runs 16 residues. Trimming took 4 bases from V and 5 from J; bases not matched to a gene: 8. CDR1 is SGHTA, CDR2 FQGTGA, per germline. As DNA, the CDR3 is TGTGCCAGCAGCTCCGGACTAGCGGGAGCTAAAGACGAGCAGTACTTC. It translates to CASSSGLAGAKDEQYF. The full variable domain, completed using reference TRBV7-3 and TRBJ2-7, is GAGVSQTPSNKVTEKGKYVELRCDPISGHTALYWYRQSLGQGPEFLIYFQGTGAADDSGLPNDRFFAVRPEGSVSTLKIQRTERGDSAVYLCASSSGLAGAKDEQYFGPGTRLTVT.